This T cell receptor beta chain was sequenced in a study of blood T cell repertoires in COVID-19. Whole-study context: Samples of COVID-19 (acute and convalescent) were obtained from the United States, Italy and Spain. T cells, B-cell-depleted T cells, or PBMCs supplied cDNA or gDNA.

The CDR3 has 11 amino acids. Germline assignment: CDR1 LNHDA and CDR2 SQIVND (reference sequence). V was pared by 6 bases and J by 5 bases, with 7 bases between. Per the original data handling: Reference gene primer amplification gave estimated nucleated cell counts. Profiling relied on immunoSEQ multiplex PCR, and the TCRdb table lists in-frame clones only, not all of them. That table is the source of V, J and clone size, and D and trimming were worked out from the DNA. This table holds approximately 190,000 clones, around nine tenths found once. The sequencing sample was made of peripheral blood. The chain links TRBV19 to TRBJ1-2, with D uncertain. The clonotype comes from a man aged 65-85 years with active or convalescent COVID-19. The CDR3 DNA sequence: TGTGCCAGTAGCTCGAGTTATGGCTACACCTTC. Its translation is CASSSSYGYTF.